These 5 T cell receptor beta chains were all obtained from the same sample, sequenced in a study of cytomegalovirus exposure and HLA in healthy donors. Primers: 60 Vbeta forward and 13 Jbeta reverse. Profiled with immunoSEQ multiplex PCR; TCRdb holds only in-frame clones, not every one. The sample includes about 170,000 clones, roughly 81% seen only once; the top ten take approximately 2.5%. Source material: PBMCs. These receptors originate from a man under 40 in good health and CMV-seropositive.

The gene calls are TRBV2 and TRBJ2-1, with a possible D match to TRBD2 (5 bases). The V end lost 8 bases, the J end lost 7 bases, and 18 bases lay between the germline ends. Germline lookup yields CDR1 SNHLY and CDR2 FYNNEI. The CDR3 is 14 residues long. The CDR3 reads CASSLEGEENEQFF. In nucleotides, the CDR3 is TGTGCCAGCTCCCTTGAGGGAGAGGAGAATGAGCAGTTCTTC.

Comments on this clone: A junction boundary mismatches the germline segment, possibly from a read error. V gene TRBV7-9 combines with J gene TRBJ2-3, with 8 bases fitting TRBD2. The length of the CDR3 is 18 residues. Per the germline V gene, CDR1 is SEHNR and CDR2 is FQNEAQ (reference sequence). The CDR3 here is CSSSLSSPLRGVTDTQYF. Written as DNA, the CDR3 is TGTTCCAGCAGTCTATCCTCCCCTCTGCGGGGGGTCACAGATACGCAGTATTTT.

The chain uses TRBV9 and TRBJ2-1; 10 bases are a match to TRBD2. This CDR3 has 15 amino acids. The J segment lost 10 bases and the V segment lost 0 bases, leaving 7 bases of the junction unmatched. Germline CDR1 and CDR2: SGDLS and YYNGEE. The CDR3 spells CASSVVSSGRGEQFF. CDR3 DNA: TGTGCCAGCAGCGTAGTGTCTAGCGGGAGAGGGGAGCAGTTCTTC.

This clone showed up just a few times. DNA for the CDR3: TGTGCCAGCAGCTTAACGGCAGGTCTGGGCTCTGGAAACACCATATATTTT. The encoded protein is CASSLTAGLGSGNTIYF. V gene TRBV7-3 combines with J gene TRBJ1-3, with D uncertain. This CDR3 is 17 amino acids long. V was cut by 0 bases and J by 0 bases, with 12 bases left in between. The germline V gene has CDR1 SGHTA and CDR2 FQGTGA.

The chain is built from TRBV18 and TRBJ2-5; D might be TRBD1 (5 bases). Trimming took 3 bases from V and 4 from J, leaving 9 bases between them. Germline loops: CDR1 KGHSH, CDR2 LQKENI. CDR3 length: 13 amino acids. The CDR3 is CASSPRQRETQYF. As DNA, the CDR3 is TGTGCCAGCTCACCCCGACAGAGAGAGACCCAGTACTTC.